Listed below are T cell receptor beta chains from one sample, sequenced in a study of blood T cells in healthy people across ages. TCRdb reprocessed the 5' RACE reads via MiXCR and lists one record per CDR3 protein. The sample yields more than 650,000 distinct CDR3 sequences, roughly 50% seen once. The sequencing input was blood. The receptors shown here come from a man older than 75 in good health. The CDR3 runs from the conserved cysteine through the conserved F or W. Each record gives: J gene, clone size, V gene, D gene, CDR3 protein, CDR3 DNA. D genes are given only for firm matches. Only some rows state a clone size, as once, few, many or a class for expanded clones.

J: TRBJ2-7
size: NA
V: TRBV5-1
D: NA
CDR3: CASSPTGTTSYEQYF
DNA: TGCGCCAGCAGCCCAACCGGGACAACCTCCTACGAGCAGTACTTC

J: TRBJ2-5
size: NA
V: TRBV6-5
D: NA
CDR3: CASSVQGGRETQYF
DNA: TGTGCCAGCAGTGTGCAGGGGGGAAGGGAGACCCAGTACTTC

J: TRBJ2-2
size: NA
V: TRBV6-1
D: NA
CDR3: CANTGTTGELFF
DNA: TGTGCCAACACCGGGACAACCGGGGAGCTGTTTTTT

J: TRBJ1-2
size: once
V: TRBV7-9
D: NA
CDR3: CASSWRGGSGYTF
DNA: TGTGCCAGCAGCTGGAGAGGGGGATCCGGCTACACCTTC

J: TRBJ2-1
size: NA
V: TRBV3-1
D: TRBD2
CDR3: CASSRGTSAPSGNEQFF
DNA: TGTGCCAGCAGCCGAGGGACTAGCGCCCCGAGTGGCAATGAGCAGTTCTTC

J: TRBJ2-1
size: NA
V: TRBV6-6
D: NA
CDR3: CASSDDSYNEQFF
DNA: TGTGCCAGCAGTGACGACAGTTACAATGAGCAGTTCTTC

J: TRBJ1-2
size: NA
V: TRBV11-2
D: NA
CDR3: CASSLGPKPTYGYTF
DNA: TGTGCCAGCAGCTTAGGCCCCAAACCCACCTATGGCTACACCTTC

J: TRBJ2-7
size: NA
V: TRBV20-1
D: NA
CDR3: CSARPRGGGEQYF
DNA: TGCAGTGCTAGGCCTAGGGGAGGCGGTGAGCAGTACTTC

J: TRBJ2-3
size: NA
V: TRBV12-5
D: NA
CDR3: CASARLGPDRYAYF
DNA: TGTGCTAGTGCCCGCCTGGGCCCGGACAGATACGCGTATTTT

J: TRBJ2-5
size: few
V: TRBV9
D: NA
CDR3: CASSTVSEAGTQYF
DNA: TGTGCCAGCAGCACCGTCTCGGAGGCAGGGACCCAGTACTTC

J: TRBJ2-1
size: NA
V: TRBV24-1
D: NA
CDR3: CATSDPGSQGNEQFF
DNA: TGTGCCACCAGTGATCCGGGGTCGCAAGGGAATGAGCAGTTCTTC

J: TRBJ2-3
size: NA
V: TRBV20-1
D: TRBD2
CDR3: CSARRTSGTDTQYF
DNA: TGCAGTGCTAGACGGACTAGCGGTACAGATACGCAGTATTTT

J: TRBJ2-3
size: few
V: TRBV29-1
D: TRBD2
CDR3: CSVEQAGVGGDTQYF
DNA: TGCAGCGTTGAACAAGCGGGAGTCGGCGGAGATACGCAGTATTTT

J: TRBJ2-7
size: NA
V: TRBV18
D: TRBD1
CDR3: CASSPVQGQGAVEQYF
DNA: TGTGCCAGCTCACCAGTGCAAGGACAGGGGGCTGTCGAGCAGTACTTC

J: TRBJ2-3
size: many
V: TRBV7-9
D: TRBD1
CDR3: CASSGWTGSTDTQYF
DNA: TGTGCCAGCAGCGGATGGACAGGGAGCACAGATACGCAGTATTTT

J: TRBJ2-1
size: few
V: TRBV12-5
D: NA
CDR3: CASGPGDGHNEQFF
DNA: TGTGCTAGTGGGCCCGGGGACGGGCACAATGAGCAGTTCTTC

J: TRBJ2-3
size: few
V: TRBV7-3
D: TRBD2
CDR3: CASSRLAGQDTQYF
DNA: TGTGCCAGCAGTAGACTAGCGGGACAAGATACGCAGTATTTT

J: TRBJ2-7
size: few
V: TRBV27
D: NA
CDR3: CASSLNQNEQYF
DNA: TGTGCCAGCAGCTTGAACCAGAACGAGCAGTACTTC

J: TRBJ2-6
size: NA
V: TRBV20-1
D: NA
CDR3: CSARWGSGANVLTF
DNA: TGCAGTGCTAGATGGGGGTCTGGGGCCAACGTCCTGACTTTC

J: TRBJ2-7
size: NA
V: TRBV4-3
D: NA
CDR3: CASSHTVLYEQYF
DNA: TGCGCCAGCAGCCACACTGTCCTCTACGAGCAGTACTTC

J: TRBJ2-6
size: NA
V: TRBV24-1
D: TRBD1
CDR3: CATADGTGISEANALTF
DNA: TGTGCCACCGCCGACGGGACAGGGATATCTGAGGCCAACGCCCTGACTTTC

J: TRBJ2-5
size: NA
V: TRBV6-1
D: NA
CDR3: CASRAGKETQYF
DNA: TGTGCCAGCAGGGCGGGAAAAGAGACCCAGTACTTC

J: TRBJ1-1
size: NA
V: TRBV24-1
D: NA
CDR3: CATSDFSREGAFF
DNA: TGTGCCACCAGTGATTTCTCCAGGGAGGGAGCTTTCTTT